This entry features one T cell receptor (beta chain) sequence. The target antigen is unknown. The same CDR3 can be traced to other DNA sequences in this sample. TCRdb's table, derived via immunoSEQ multiplex PCR, lists solely in-frame clones and lacks some. The profile shows approximately 30,000 clones, around 80% of them singletons. This entry belongs to a study of a mutant IDH1 vaccine in newly diagnosed glioma. The overall study: Pretreatment consisted of radiotherapy, temozolomide, or both, with most receiving both.

Findings of the study overall: Apparently unrelated to pseudoprogression were changes in the top peripheral T cell clonotypes.

Documented time point: week 35, safety follow-up. Topical imiquimod accompanied each vaccine dose, which consisted of 300 ug of mutant IDH1 20-mer peptide. New astrocytomas of WHO grade 3 or 4 that were IDH1-mutant and ATRX-lost were found in the donors. The receptor was derived from a man between 45 and 60 years old with glioma. The input for sequencing was PBMCs, taken from a glioma patient whose treatment included an IDH1 peptide vaccine.

The DNA for the CDR3 is TGTGCCAGCAGCTTAGGGGGGCTCTCCTACGAGCAGTACTTC. It encodes CASSLGGLSYEQYF. The chain links TRBV7-6 to TRBJ2-7; TRBD1 is a possible D gene (6 bases). V lost 1 base to trimming and J lost 0 bases, with 7 bases between them. Germline assignment: CDR1 SGHVS and CDR2 FNYEAQ. This CDR3 has 14 residues.